This entry lists 13 T cell receptor beta chains sequenced from one sample in a study of cytomegalovirus exposure and HLA in healthy donors. Produced via immunoSEQ multiplex PCR; TCRdb's table is partial and in-frame only. The sample has fewer than 400,000 clones; approximately 85% are singletons. The sequenced sample was PBMCs. Receptor source: a man aged 30 to 45 in good health and CMV-seronegative.

The chain uses TRBV2 and TRBJ2-2; TRBD1 matches at 9 bases. Trimming removed 7 bases from V and 4 bases from J; junction bases left unmatched: 7. The germline gives CDR1 SNHLY, CDR2 FYNNEI. The CDR3 totals 15 residues. CDR3 coding DNA: TGTGCCAGCACCGGGACAGGGAGTCTCACCGGGGAGCTGTTTTTT. Its protein is CASTGTGSLTGELFF.

The rearrangement uses TRBV2 and TRBJ2-1; 9 bases agree with TRBD1. Germline CDR1 is SNHLY and CDR2 is FYNNEI. This CDR3 has 15 residues. V trimming: 5 bases; J trimming: 4 bases; junction bases outside the gene matches: 6. CDR3 in amino acids: CASSFDRGGYNEQFF. The CDR3 DNA follows: TGTGCCAGCAGTTTTGACAGGGGGGGGTACAATGAGCAGTTCTTC.

This chain joins TRBV5-1 and TRBJ2-1, with 12 nucleotides matching TRBD2. Germline V gives CDR1 SGHRS, CDR2 YFSETQ. The CDR3 consists of 16 residues. Germline trimming cut 1 base from V and 7 bases from J; bases unmatched to any gene: 6. The CDR3 spells CASSLNGLAGINEQFF. CDR3 DNA sequence: TGCGCCAGCAGCTTGAACGGACTAGCGGGGATTAATGAGCAGTTCTTC.

This clone was seen just once. V and J are TRBV11-2 and TRBJ2-7; 11 nucleotides agree with TRBD1. Trimming took 5 bases from V and 7 from J; bases not matched to a gene: 10. This CDR3 region has 15 residues. Germline CDR1 SGHAT, CDR2 FQNNGV. The CDR3 spells CASSVRTGGVREQYF. In DNA form, the CDR3 reads TGTGCCAGCAGCGTTAGGACAGGGGGCGTGAGGGAGCAGTACTTC. The full variable domain, rest sourced from reference TRBV11-2 and TRBJ2-7, is EAGVAQSPRYKIIEKRQSVAFWCNPISGHATLYWYQQILGQGPKLLIQFQNNGVVDDSQLPKDRFSAERLKGVDSTLKIQPAKLEDSAVYLCASSVRTGGVREQYFGPGTRLTVT.

The V and J genes are TRBV6-6 and TRBJ1-2; D is uncertain. Trimming removed 4 bases at V and 2 bases at J, with 8 bases between. The length of the CDR3 is 13 residues. Germline-derived CDR1 and CDR2 are MNHNY and SVGAGI (reference sequence). The CDR3 here is CASSWRANYGYTF. CDR3 coding DNA: TGTGCCAGCAGTTGGAGGGCGAACTATGGCTACACCTTC.

The V gene is TRBV7-6, the J gene TRBJ2-2, with TRBD1 matching 7 bases. J was trimmed by 4 bases and V by 6 bases; bases with no gene match: 14. The germline gives CDR1 SGHVS, CDR2 FNYEAQ. The CDR3 length is 17 residues. The DNA of the CDR3 is TGTGCCAGCAGGCCCGCCGCAGGGGGTATAGGCACCGGGGAGCTGTTTTTT. It is translated as CASRPAAGGIGTGELFF.

The chain links TRBV14 to TRBJ2-5; D might be TRBD2 (7 bases). Trimming stripped 4 bases from V and 2 bases from J, with 14 bases between. CDR1 and CDR2 from the germline V gene are SGHDN and FVKESK. The CDR3 is 15 residues long. The chain's CDR3 is CASSRRGARQETQYF. The CDR3 coding sequence is TGTGCCAGCAGCCGACGGGGGGCCAGACAAGAGACCCAGTACTTC. The full variable domain, with the rest looked up from reference TRBV14 and TRBJ2-5, is EAGVTQFPSHSVIEKGQTVTLRCDPISGHDNLYWYRRVMGKEIKFLLHFVKESKQDESGMPNNRFLAERTGGTYSTLKVQPAELEDSGVYFCASSRRGARQETQYFGPGTRLLVL.

The chain uses TRBV2 and TRBJ1-6; D remains ambiguous. The CDR3 has 16 amino acids. Trimming stripped 4 bases from V and 0 bases from J, with 10 bases between. The germline CDR1 and CDR2 sequences are SNHLY and FYNNEI. The CDR3 loop is CASSVRSSSYNSPLHF. CDR3 DNA sequence: TGTGCCAGCAGTGTGCGATCGAGCTCCTATAATTCACCCCTCCACTTT.

CDR3 residues: CSVVVGGANTEAFF. DNA for the CDR3: TGCAGCGTTGTGGTTGGGGGCGCGAACACTGAAGCTTTCTTT. V gene TRBV29-1 combines with J gene TRBJ1-1, with D possibly matching TRBD1 (6 bases). The CDR3 is 14 amino acids. Germline V gene data show CDR1 as SQVTM and CDR2 as ANQGSEA. The V end lost 4 bases, the J end lost 1 base, and 13 bases lay between the germline ends.

This chain connects TRBV4-1 to TRBJ2-7; D possibly corresponds to TRBD1 (5 bases). Between the trimmed V and J ends, which lost 4 bases and 0 bases, there was a span of 7 bases. The CDR3 spans 13 residues. Germline values: CDR1 MGHRA, CDR2 YSYEKL. Here the CDR3 reads CASSLQVSYEQYF. Here the CDR3 DNA reads TGCGCCAGCAGCCTACAGGTCTCCTACGAGCAGTACTTC.

This chain joins TRBV2 and TRBJ2-7; D is ambiguous. Per germline, CDR1 SNHLY and CDR2 FYNNEI. V lost 2 bases to trimming and J lost 2 bases, with 10 bases between them. The CDR3 has 14 residues. The CDR3 sequence is CASSEPGGPYEQYF. CDR3 in DNA: TGTGCCAGCAGTGAACCCGGTGGGCCCTACGAGCAGTACTTC.

The gene calls are TRBV25-1 and TRBJ1-2; TRBD1 matches at 7 bases. CDR1 MGHDK and CDR2 SYGVNS come from the germline V gene. The CDR3 has 13 amino acids. The V segment lost 3 bases and the J segment 4 bases; nucleotides outside the gene matches: 2. DNA of the CDR3: TGTGCCAGCAGTGACGGGACAGTCTATGGCTACACCTTC. It specifies CASSDGTVYGYTF.

The gene calls are TRBV5-1 and TRBJ2-1, with 7 positions matching TRBD1. V was pared by 1 base and J by 7 bases, with 11 bases of the junction left unmatched. CDR3 size: 16 residues. The germline V gene has CDR1 SGHRS and CDR2 YFSETQ. This CDR3 is CASSLLGDRPLNEQFF. Written as DNA, the CDR3 is TGCGCCAGCAGCTTGTTGGGGGACAGACCTCTAAATGAGCAGTTCTTC.